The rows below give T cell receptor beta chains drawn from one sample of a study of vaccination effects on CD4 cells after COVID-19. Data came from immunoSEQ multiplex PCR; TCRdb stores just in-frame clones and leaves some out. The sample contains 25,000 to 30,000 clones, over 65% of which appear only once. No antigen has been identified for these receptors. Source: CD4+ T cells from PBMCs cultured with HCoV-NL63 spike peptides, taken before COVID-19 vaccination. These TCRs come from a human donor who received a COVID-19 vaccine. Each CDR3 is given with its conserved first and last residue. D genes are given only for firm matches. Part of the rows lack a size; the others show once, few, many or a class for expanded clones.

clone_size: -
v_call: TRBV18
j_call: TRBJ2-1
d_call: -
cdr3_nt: TGTGCCAGCTCACCAGAGAGCTCCTACAATGAGCAGTTCTTC
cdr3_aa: CASSPESSYNEQFF

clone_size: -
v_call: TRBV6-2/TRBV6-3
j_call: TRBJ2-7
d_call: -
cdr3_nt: TGTGCCAGCAGTAAAGGACGTTTCTACGAGCAGTACTTC
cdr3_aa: CASSKGRFYEQYF

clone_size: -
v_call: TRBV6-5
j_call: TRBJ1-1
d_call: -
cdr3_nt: TGTGCCAGCAGTTACGCCGGTCTGAACACTGAAGCTTTCTTT
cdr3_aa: CASSYAGLNTEAFF

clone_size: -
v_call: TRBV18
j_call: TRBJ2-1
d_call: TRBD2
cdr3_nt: TGTGCCAGCTCACCACGGGTACAACGACTAGCGGAAATCTACAATGAGCAGTTCTTC
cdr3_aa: CASSPRVQRLAEIYNEQFF

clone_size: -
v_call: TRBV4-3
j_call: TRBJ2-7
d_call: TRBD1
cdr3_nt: TGCGCCAGCAGCCAAGATACAGGGGGGTTCTACGAGCAGTACTTC
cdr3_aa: CASSQDTGGFYEQYF

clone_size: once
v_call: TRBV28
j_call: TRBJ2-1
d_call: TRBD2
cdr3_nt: TGTGCCAGCAGTTCCCGAAGGACTAGCGGGAGGGCCCTCCTTGAGCAGTTCTTC
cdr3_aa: CASSSRRTSGRALLEQFF

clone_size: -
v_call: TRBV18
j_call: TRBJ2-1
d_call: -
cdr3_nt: TGTGCCAGCTCACTCTCCGGGACAAAGATTTACAATGAGCAGTTCTTC
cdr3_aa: CASSLSGTKIYNEQFF

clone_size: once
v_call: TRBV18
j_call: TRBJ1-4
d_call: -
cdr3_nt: TGTGCCAGCTCCCCCTCGGGGCCTAATGAAAAACTGTTTTTT
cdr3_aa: CASSPSGPNEKLFF

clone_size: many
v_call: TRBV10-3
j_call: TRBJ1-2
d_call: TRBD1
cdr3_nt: TGTGCCATCAGTGAGTCGGGACAGGGTTCAAACTATGGCTACACCTTC
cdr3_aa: CAISESGQGSNYGYTF

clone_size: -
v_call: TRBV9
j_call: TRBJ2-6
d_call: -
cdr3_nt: TGTGCCAGCAGCGTAGGTGGGGACCGCTTACCATCTGGGGCCAACGTCCTGACTTTC
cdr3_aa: CASSVGGDRLPSGANVLTF

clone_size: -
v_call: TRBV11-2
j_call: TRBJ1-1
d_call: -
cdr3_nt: TGTGCCAGCAGCTCGGGCAGACCGGAAGCTTTCTTT
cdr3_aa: CASSSGRPEAFF

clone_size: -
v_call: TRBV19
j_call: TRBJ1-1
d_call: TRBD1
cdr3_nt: TGTGCCAGTAGTCCCCGGACAGGGAGTTCCACTGAAGCTTTCTTT
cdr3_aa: CASSPRTGSSTEAFF

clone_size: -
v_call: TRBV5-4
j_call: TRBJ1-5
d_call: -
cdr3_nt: TGTGCCAGCAGCTTTTGGGGGGGCTCTGCCCAGCATTTT
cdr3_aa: CASSFWGGSAQHF

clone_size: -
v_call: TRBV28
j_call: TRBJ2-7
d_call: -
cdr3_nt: TGTGCCAGCAGGGAGAATATTTACGAGCAGTACTTC
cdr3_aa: CASRENIYEQYF

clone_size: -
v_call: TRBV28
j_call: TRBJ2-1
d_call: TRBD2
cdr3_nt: TGTGCCAGCACCCCCCCAGCTAGCGGGAACTACAATGAGCAGTTCTTC
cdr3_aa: CASTPPASGNYNEQFF

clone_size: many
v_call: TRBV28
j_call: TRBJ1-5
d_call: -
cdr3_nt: TGTGCCAGCAGTTTAGGGAGGGTCCCGAGGGCGAGCAATCAGCCCCAGCATTTT
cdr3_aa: CASSLGRVPRASNQPQHF

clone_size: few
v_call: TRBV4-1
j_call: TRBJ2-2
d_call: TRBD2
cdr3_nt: TGCGCCAGCAGCCATAAGCGGGGGGCGGAGAACACCGGGGAGCTGTTTTTT
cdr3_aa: CASSHKRGAENTGELFF

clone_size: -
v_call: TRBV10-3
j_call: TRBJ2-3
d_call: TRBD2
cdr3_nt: TGTGCCATCAGTGAGCCGACCGGGAGGGTCGGAGATACGCAGTATTTT
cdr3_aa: CAISEPTGRVGDTQYF

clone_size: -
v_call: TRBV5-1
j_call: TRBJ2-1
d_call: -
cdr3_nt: TGCGCCAGCGATCAGGGCCGGGGCAATGAGCAGTTCTTC
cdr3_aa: CASDQGRGNEQFF

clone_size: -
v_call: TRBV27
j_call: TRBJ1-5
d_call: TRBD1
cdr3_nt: TGTGCCAGCAGTATCACAGGGGAGGGTCAGCCCCAGCATTTT
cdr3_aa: CASSITGEGQPQHF

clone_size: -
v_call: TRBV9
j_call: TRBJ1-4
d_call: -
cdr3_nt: TGTGCCAGCAGCGTAGCTGGGGCTAATGAAAAACTGTTTTTT
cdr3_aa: CASSVAGANEKLFF

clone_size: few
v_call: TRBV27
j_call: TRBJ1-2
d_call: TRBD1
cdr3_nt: TGTGCCAGCAGTGCCGGGGACAGGACATCGTACACCTTC
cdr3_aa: CASSAGDRTSYTF

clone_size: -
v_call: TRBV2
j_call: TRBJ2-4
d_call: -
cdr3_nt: TGTGCCAGCAGCCGGACTGCCCCTCCAAATAACATTCAGTACTTC
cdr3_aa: CASSRTAPPNNIQYF

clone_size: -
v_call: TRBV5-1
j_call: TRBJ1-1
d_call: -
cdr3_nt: TGCGCCAGCAGCTTGACCAACACTGAAGCTTTCTTT
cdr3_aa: CASSLTNTEAFF

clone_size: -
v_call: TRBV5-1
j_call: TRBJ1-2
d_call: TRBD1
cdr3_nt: TGCGCCAGCAGCTTCGGACAGGGCTACTATGGCTACACCTTC
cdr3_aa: CASSFGQGYYGYTF

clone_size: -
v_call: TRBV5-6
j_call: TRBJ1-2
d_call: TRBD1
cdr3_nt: TGTGCCAGCAGCTGGATGGACAGGGAATTATCCTATGGCTACACCTTC
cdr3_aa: CASSWMDRELSYGYTF